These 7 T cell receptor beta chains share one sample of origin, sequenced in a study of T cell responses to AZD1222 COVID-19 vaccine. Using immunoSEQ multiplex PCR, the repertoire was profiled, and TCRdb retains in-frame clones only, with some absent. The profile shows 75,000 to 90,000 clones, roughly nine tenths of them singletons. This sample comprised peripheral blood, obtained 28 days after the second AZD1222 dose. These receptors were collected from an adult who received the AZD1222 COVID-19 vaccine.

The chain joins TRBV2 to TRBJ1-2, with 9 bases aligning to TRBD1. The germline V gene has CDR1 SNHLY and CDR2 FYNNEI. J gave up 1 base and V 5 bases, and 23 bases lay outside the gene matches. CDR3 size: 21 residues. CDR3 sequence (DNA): TGTGCCAGCAGTCTTCGCCTCTCGTCCGGGACAGGGCCTAACAGTAACTATGGCTACACCTTC. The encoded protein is CASSLRLSSGTGPNSNYGYTF.

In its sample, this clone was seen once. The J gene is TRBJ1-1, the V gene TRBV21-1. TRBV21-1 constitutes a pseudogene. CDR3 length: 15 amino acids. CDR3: CASSKVHGLRTEAFF. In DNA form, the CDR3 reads TGTGCCAGCAGCAAAGTACACGGCCTTAGGACTGAAGCTTTCTTT.

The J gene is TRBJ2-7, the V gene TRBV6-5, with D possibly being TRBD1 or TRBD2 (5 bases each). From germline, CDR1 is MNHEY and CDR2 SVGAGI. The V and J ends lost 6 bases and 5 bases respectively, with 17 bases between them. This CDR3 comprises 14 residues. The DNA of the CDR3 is TGTGCCAGCAGCCTTGAGGGGTCAAGAAACGAGCAGTACTTC. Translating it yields CASSLEGSRNEQYF.

In DNA, the CDR3 is TGCGCCAGCAGCCAAGTAGCGGGAGGCCTTTACTACGAGCAGTACTTC. It specifies CASSQVAGGLYYEQYF. The V and J genes are TRBV4-1 and TRBJ2-7, with 10 bases lining up with TRBD2. Germline trimming cut 1 base from V and 3 bases from J; bases unmatched to any gene: 6. This CDR3 is built from 16 residues. CDR1 MGHRA and CDR2 YSYEKL come from the germline V gene.

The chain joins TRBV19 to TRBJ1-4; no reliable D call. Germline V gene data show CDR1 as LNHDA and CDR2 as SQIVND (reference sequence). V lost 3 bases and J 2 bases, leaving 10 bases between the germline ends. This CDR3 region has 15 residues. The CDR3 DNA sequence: TGTGCCAGTAGTATGGGCCAGCGGACTAATGAAAAACTGTTTTTT. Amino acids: CASSMGQRTNEKLFF.

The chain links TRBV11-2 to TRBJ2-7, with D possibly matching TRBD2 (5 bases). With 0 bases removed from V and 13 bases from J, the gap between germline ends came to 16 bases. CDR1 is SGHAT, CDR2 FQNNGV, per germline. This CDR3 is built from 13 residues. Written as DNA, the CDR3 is TGTGCCAGCAGCTTAGATAGCGTTAGGAGCTCTTACTTC. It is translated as CASSLDSVRSSYF.

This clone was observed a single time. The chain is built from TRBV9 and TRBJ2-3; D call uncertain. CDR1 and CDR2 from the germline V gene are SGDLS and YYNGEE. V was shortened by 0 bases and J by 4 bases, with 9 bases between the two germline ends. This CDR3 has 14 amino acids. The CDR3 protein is CASSVDRSSDTQYF. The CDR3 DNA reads TGTGCCAGCAGCGTAGATAGATCTTCAGATACGCAGTATTTT.